These T cell receptor beta chains were read from a single sample in a study of shared clonotypes between healthy human individuals. This table comes from immunoSEQ multiplex PCR, and its TCRdb copy is limited to in-frame clones, with some not included. The table has around 510,000 clones, around three quarters seen once. The sequenced sample consisted of PBMCs. Every receptor here comes from a woman aged 40 to 50 in good health. Some clones in this sample may be carry-over from other donors' samples. The CDR3 runs from the conserved cysteine through the conserved F or W. A D gene is named only where the DNA matches it firmly.

j_call v_call d_call cdr3_aa
TRBJ2-1 TRBV4-3 . CASSYISYNEQFF
TRBJ2-2 TRBV11-2 TRBD1 CASSSTGGTGELFF
TRBJ2-7 TRBV19 TRBD1 CASSIRQGNVEQYF
TRBJ2-5 TRBV30 TRBD1 CALTGGSETQYF
TRBJ1-5 TRBV7-2 . CASSLEQASNQPQHF
TRBJ2-3 TRBV6-1 . CASSESGGLTGHTQYF
TRBJ1-1 TRBV7-9 . CASSPQGNTEAFF
TRBJ2-1 TRBV7-2 TRBD2 CASSLDASGANEQFF
TRBJ1-2 TRBV27 . CASSFGLTSPGGYTF
TRBJ2-1 TRBV27 TRBD2 CASSKLAAFYNEQFF
TRBJ1-4 TRBV15 . CATSRDRMENEKLFF
TRBJ2-7 TRBV6-5 . CASSLDSYEQYF
TRBJ2-1 TRBV5-1 . CASRVMLGSYNEQFF
TRBJ1-6 TRBV6-1 . CASSEEGPLHF
TRBJ1-4 TRBV4-1 . CASSQWGGFTNEKLFF
TRBJ2-2 TRBV19 . CASSIGEAGELFF
TRBJ2-1 TRBV6-5 . CASRRTDYNEQFF
TRBJ1-4 TRBV7-9 . CASSYRATNEKLFF
TRBJ1-1 TRBV30 . CAWSVLKQRNTEAFF
TRBJ2-5 TRBV5-1 TRBD2 CASSGIGRGQETQYF
TRBJ2-2 TRBV9 . CASSGYAEGIGDTGELFF
TRBJ2-5 TRBV5-4 TRBD2 CASSLDLAGGETQYF
TRBJ1-2 TRBV4-2 TRBD1 CASSHPAGGFDYGYTF
TRBJ2-1 TRBV11-1 . CASSLVYDEQFF
TRBJ2-3 TRBV2 . CASSAVVTQYF